Below, 9 T cell receptor beta chains from the same sample are listed, as sequenced in a study of cytomegalovirus exposure and HLA in healthy donors. Researchers ran the PCR with 60 Vbeta and 13 Jbeta primers. Sequencing used immunoSEQ multiplex PCR; TCRdb keeps in-frame clones, though not all of them. This table has 150,000 to 180,000 clones, approximately 69% appearing once. Sequenced sample: PBMCs. The receptors shown here come from a man aged 25 to 45 in good health and CMV-seronegative.

This clone appeared a single time. The J gene is TRBJ2-2, the V gene TRBV9, with a weak D call TRBD2 (5 bases). Germline V gene data show CDR1 as SGDLS and CDR2 as YYNGEE. The CDR3 has 14 residues. V lost 0 bases and J 6 bases, leaving 9 bases between the germline ends. CDR3 coding DNA: TGTGCCAGCAGCGTAGTTTCTAGCCCCGGGGAGCTGTTTTTT. Residues: CASSVVSSPGELFF.

The J gene is TRBJ2-6, the V gene TRBV2; 12 bases are shared with TRBD2. J gave up 2 bases and V 6 bases, and 8 bases lay outside the gene matches. CDR1 and CDR2 (germline): SNHLY, FYNNEI. This CDR3 is built from 18 residues. The CDR3 protein is CASRAPSGGAPGANVLTF. The CDR3 DNA follows: TGTGCCAGCAGAGCACCTAGCGGGGGGGCCCCTGGGGCCAACGTCCTGACTTTC. Combining the CDR3 with reference TRBV2 and TRBJ2-6 gives the whole variable domain EPEVTQTPSHQVTQMGQEVILRCVPISNHLYFYWYRQILGQKVEFLVSFYNNEISEKSEIFDDQFSVERPDGSNFTLKIRSTKLEDSAMYFCASRAPSGGAPGANVLTFGAGSRLTVL.

The chain uses TRBV7-8 and TRBJ1-1; a weak D match, TRBD1 (6 bases). The CDR3 has 14 residues. Germline values: CDR1 SGHVS, CDR2 FQNEAQ. V gave up 2 bases and J gave up 6 bases, with 13 bases separating them. The CDR3 reads CASSLSGGGAEAFF. The CDR3 DNA reads as TGTGCCAGCAGCTTATCGGGAGGGGGAGCTGAAGCTTTCTTT.

V is TRBV12-2 and J is TRBJ1-5. TRBV12-2 has pseudogene status. The CDR3 has 14 amino acids. CDR3: CARGRGRAGQPQHF. The CDR3 coding sequence is TGTGCAAGGGGGAGGGGCAGGGCCGGACAGCCCCAGCATTTT.

This chain connects TRBV10-3 to TRBJ2-1; possibly TRBD1 for D (5 bases). In germline, CDR1 is ENHRY, CDR2 SYGVKD. The germline V and J ends were trimmed by 4 bases and 0 bases, with 10 bases remaining between them. The CDR3 spans 15 residues. The DNA of the CDR3 is TGTGCCATCAGTGCTGGGCAGGGCTCCTACAATGAGCAGTTCTTC. Encoded protein: CAISAGQGSYNEQFF.

J is TRBJ2-3 and V is TRBV5-1, with D perhaps TRBD2 (6 bases). This CDR3 spans 16 amino acids. Deletions cut 3 bases from V and 0 bases from J, with 14 bases between. The germline gives CDR1 SGHRS, CDR2 YFSETQ. This CDR3 reads CASSSYLAYSTDTQYF. CDR3 coding DNA: TGCGCCAGCAGCTCTTATCTAGCGTATAGCACAGATACGCAGTATTTT.

The genes are TRBV7-9 and TRBJ1-1; no firm D call. The CDR3 runs to 17 residues. V was clipped by 1 base and J by 1 base, with 16 bases between them. From germline, CDR1 is SEHNR and CDR2 FQNEAQ (reference sequence). The CDR3 loop reads CASSLDPYTDGNTEAFF. CDR3 coding DNA: TGTGCCAGCAGCTTAGACCCGTACACAGATGGGAACACTGAAGCTTTCTTT.

The rearrangement links TRBV7-8 to TRBJ2-7; TRBD2 might be the D (7 bases). The length of the CDR3 is 15 residues. Per the germline V gene, CDR1 is SGHVS and CDR2 is FQNEAQ. With 5 bases removed from V and 2 bases from J, the gap between germline ends came to 16 bases. CDR3 bases: TGTGCCAGCAGCCCTAGGGGGGGATCAACCTACGAGCAGTACTTC. Translating gives CASSPRGGSTYEQYF.

In this sample, this clone turned up a few times. V usage is TRBV7-8 and J usage is TRBJ2-7; 7 bases are shared with TRBD1. Germline V lookup: CDR1 SGHVS, CDR2 FQNEAQ. CDR3 size: 14 residues. V was clipped by 6 bases and J by 5 bases; unmatched bases: 10. CDR3 sequence: CASRARDSPNEQYF. CDR3 in DNA: TGTGCCAGCAGAGCCAGGGACAGTCCCAACGAGCAGTACTTC.